Listed here are 13 T cell receptor beta chains from one sample, sequenced in a study of tumor-infiltrating lymphocytes in primary liver carcinoma. The researchers obtained blood RNA from unsorted whole blood and also extracted germline DNA. Researchers generated TCR beta cDNA from approximately 450 ng of total RNA, relying on a constant-region primer. Investigators got TCR beta libraries out of three nested multiplex PCR rounds, done with slightly modified ARM-PCR. Amplification in the first two PCR rounds was performed using TRBV1-TRBV30 forward primers and a C-beta reverse primer for around 9 cycles each. TCRdb re-called the multiplex PCR reads with MiXCR, one entry per CDR3 protein. The sample lists almost 200,000 distinct CDR3 sequences, 65% occurring once. Sequenced sample: peripheral blood. These receptor sequences come from a woman aged 55-69 years with primary liver carcinoma and hepatitis B virus infection.

In this sample, this clonotype turned up a few times. The chain is built from TRBV5-1 and TRBJ2-5, with D possibly TRBD2 on 5 matching bases. This CDR3 is 14 amino acids long. V gave up 1 base and J gave up 2 bases, with 9 bases separating them. The germline CDR1 and CDR2 sequences are SGHRS and YFSETQ. The CDR3 here is CASSLPSSQETQYF. CDR3 DNA sequence: TGCGCCAGCAGCTTGCCTAGCAGTCAAGAGACCCAGTACTTC.

On this clonotype itself: This sequence may be a read error, since a much larger clone differs from it by one base. The chain has TRBV6-1 and TRBJ2-5, with 11 bases matching TRBD1. Germline V lookup: CDR1 MNHNS, CDR2 SASEGT. The CDR3 sequence is 19 residues long. V lost 2 bases and J lost 5; bases outside the gene matches: 16. The CDR3 DNA reads as TGTGCCAGCAGTGAAACATTCTGGACAGGGGGCGGAAGCCATGAGACCCAGTACTTC. This encodes CASSETFWTGGGSHETQYF.

Notes on this clonotype: A much larger clone is a single base away; this may be a read error. The CDR3 here is CASSPPSDQEIQYF. The CDR3 nucleotides read TGCGCCAGCAGCCCCCCAAGTGACCAAGAGATCCAGTACTTC. The J gene is TRBJ2-5, the V gene TRBV4-1; D is unclear. CDR1 is MGHRA, CDR2 YSYEKL, per germline. The CDR3 consists of 14 residues.

Comments on this clonotype: It may be a read error: a sequence one base away is much more abundant. This chain connects TRBV5-4 to TRBJ2-7; 7 nucleotides align to TRBD1. The germline V gene encodes CDR1 SGHNT and CDR2 YYREEE (reference sequence). V gave up 8 bases and J gave up 6 bases; unmatched junction bases: 17. The CDR3 extends over 15 amino acids. The chain's CDR3 is CARSSRTGASGEQYF. CDR3 DNA: TGTGCCAGAAGCAGCCGGACAGGAGCCTCTGGCGAGCAGTACTTC.

This clonotype was recorded a few times. This chain joins TRBV5-1 and TRBJ2-7; D uncertain. The CDR3 totals 15 residues. Per the germline V gene, CDR1 is SGHRS and CDR2 is YFSETQ. V gave up 0 bases and J gave up 5 bases, with 15 bases separating them. CDR3 protein: CASSLERPALNEQYF. The CDR3 DNA is TGCGCCAGCAGCTTGGAGAGGCCCGCCTTAAACGAGCAGTACTTC. Full variable domain (missing parts from reference TRBV5-1 and TRBJ2-7): KAGVTQTPRYLIKTRGQQVTLSCSPISGHRSVSWYQQTPGQGLQFLFEYFSETQRNKGNFPGRFSGRQFSNSRSEMNVSTLELGDSALYLCASSLERPALNEQYFGPGTRLTVT.

A remark on this clonotype: Its ends do not fully match the called genes, so a read error is possible. This chain links TRBV12-3 or TRBV12-4 with TRBJ2-3, with 8 bases fitting TRBD2. This CDR3 region has 15 residues. CDR3 sequence (DNA): TGTGCCAACAGCCCTAATGGCGGGAGGACAGATACGCAGTATTTC. Its translation is CANSPNGGRTDTQYF.

On this clonotype: This likely comes from a read error, as the CDR3 has no conserved phenylalanine or tryptophan at its end. The rearrangement links TRBV28 to TRBJ1-5, with D tentatively TRBD1 (5 bases). The CDR3 has 16 amino acids. V lost 6 bases to trimming and J lost 2 bases, with 17 bases between them. Germline V gives CDR1 MDHEN, CDR2 SYDVKM. CDR3 sequence reads: CASSSPLRDRNQPQHL. The CDR3 DNA sequence: TGTGCCAGCAGCTCTCCTCTCCGGGACCGCAATCAGCCCCAGCATCTT.

This clonotype was found once. A read error may explain this, as a much larger clone is one base away. This chain links TRBV12-5 with TRBJ1-5, with a weak D call TRBD1 (5 bases). Germline V gives CDR1 LGHNT, CDR2 FRNRAP. The CDR3 runs to 13 residues. CDR3 loop: CASGGQTNQSQHF. Here the CDR3 DNA reads TGTGCTAGTGGGGGGCAGACCAATCAGTCCCAGCATTTT. The full variable domain, rest sourced from reference TRBV12-5 and TRBJ1-5, is DARVTQTPRHKVTEMGQEVTMRCQPILGHNTVFWYRQTMMQGLELLAYFRNRAPLDDSGMPKDRFSAEMPDATLATLKIQPSEPRDSAVYFCASGGQTNQSQHFGDGTRLSIL.

About this clonotype: Being one base from a much bigger clone, this may be a read error. The chain employs TRBV12-5 and TRBJ1-1; D gene uncertain. This CDR3 region has 12 residues. The germline CDR1 and CDR2 sequences are LGHNT and FRNRAP. The CDR3 region is CASPLGRTEALF. As DNA, the CDR3 is TGTGCTAGCCCGCTCGGGAGAACTGAAGCTTTATTT. The whole variable domain, filled in from reference TRBV12-5 and TRBJ1-1, reads DARVTQTPRHKVTEMGQEVTMRCQPILGHNTVFWYRQTMMQGLELLAYFRNRAPLDDSGMPKDRFSAEMPDATLATLKIQPSEPRDSAVYFCASPLGRTEALFGQGTRLTVV.

In regard to this clonotype: This may be a read error: a much more frequent sequence differs by one nucleotide. This chain uses TRBV10-3 with TRBJ2-1, with D uncertain. With 3 bases removed from V and 11 bases from J, the gap between germline ends came to 11 bases. Germline lookup yields CDR1 ENHRY and CDR2 SYGVKD. This CDR3 contains 12 residues. CDR3 in DNA: TGTGCCATCAGTGAATTAGAGAATAAGCAGTTCTTC. It translates to CAISELENKQFF.

This clonotype was detected many times. The V gene is TRBV6-6, the J gene TRBJ2-1, with 10 positions matching TRBD1. This CDR3 region has 15 residues. The germline V gene has CDR1 MNHNY and CDR2 SVGAGI (reference sequence). Trimming at V came to 6 bases and at J to 7 bases, leaving 9 bases not matched to a gene. As DNA, the CDR3 is TGTGCCAGCAGACAGCACGGACAGGGGGGAAATGAGCAGTTCTTC. Protein sequence: CASRQHGQGGNEQFF.

The chain uses TRBV7-9 and TRBJ1-5; D uncertain. The ends were cut back, 6 bases at V and 4 bases at J, with 13 bases in the middle. CDR3 length: 14 amino acids. Germline values: CDR1 SEHNR, CDR2 FQNEAQ (reference sequence). Here the CDR3 reads CASRVDGSNQPQHF. In DNA form, the CDR3 reads TGTGCCAGCAGGGTAGACGGATCTAATCAGCCCCAGCATTTT. Full variable domain (remainder filled in from reference TRBV7-9 and TRBJ1-5): DTGVSQNPRHKITKRGQNVTFRCDPISEHNRLYWYRQTLGQGPEFLTYFQNEAQLEKSRLLSDRFSAERPKGSFSTLEIQRTEQGDSAMYLCASRVDGSNQPQHFGDGTRLSIL.

This chain links TRBV5-1 with TRBJ2-5, with no clear D. The CDR3 runs to 13 residues. Between the trimmed V and J ends, which lost 5 bases and 1 base, there was a span of 9 bases. The germline CDR1 and CDR2 sequences are SGHRS and YFSETQ. The CDR3, as DNA: TGCGCCAGCAGGATTCCCGGCCAAGAGACCCAGTACTTC. Its translation is CASRIPGQETQYF.